These 17 T cell receptor beta chains were all obtained from the same sample, sequenced in a study of memory CD4+ T cells and cytomegalovirus serostatus. Single viable CD3+CD4+CD8-CD45RO+ cells were sorted as the memory CD4+ T cells. Produced via immunoSEQ multiplex PCR; TCRdb's table is partial and in-frame only. The table shows some 54,000 clones, with 80% occurring only once. Sample: memory CD4+ T cells from blood. These receptors were obtained from an adult in good health and CMV-seropositive.

This rearrangement joins TRBV28 to TRBJ1-6, with D maybe TRBD1 (5 bases). The V gene lost 8 bases and the J gene lost 10 bases, with 18 bases spanning the gap. CDR1 MDHEN and CDR2 SYDVKM come from the germline V gene. This CDR3 is built from 14 residues. CDR3 in amino acids: CASHADPGTSPLHF. CDR3 coding DNA: TGTGCCAGCCACGCGGACCCGGGGACCTCACCCCTCCACTTT.

This clone was counted a few times. The gene calls are TRBV6-1 and TRBJ1-1; D is unresolved. Per the germline V gene, CDR1 is MNHNS and CDR2 is SASEGT. Trimming left V 2 bases short and J 3 bases short, with 7 bases between. The CDR3 extends over 13 amino acids. The CDR3 sequence is CASSETADTEAFF. The CDR3 DNA sequence: TGTGCCAGCAGTGAAACGGCGGACACTGAAGCTTTCTTT.

This clone was recorded a few times. The V call is TRBV25-1, the J call TRBJ1-6, with 7 bases identical to TRBD1. Germline V gene data show CDR1 as MGHDK and CDR2 as SYGVNS. J was trimmed by 16 bases and V by 3 bases; bases with no gene match: 9. This CDR3 comprises 13 residues. This CDR3 is CASSEARQGTLHF. In DNA, the CDR3 is TGTGCCAGCAGTGAGGCGAGACAGGGTACACTCCACTTT.

The chain is built from TRBV7-8 and TRBJ2-7; D is perhaps TRBD1 (5 bases). Trimming pared 1 base from V and 5 bases from J, leaving 15 bases between. Germline V gene data show CDR1 as SGHVS and CDR2 as FQNEAQ. The CDR3 runs to 15 residues. The CDR3 is CASSLVWGRAHEQYF. The CDR3 region has the DNA TGTGCCAGCAGCTTAGTTTGGGGCAGGGCTCACGAGCAGTACTTC.

The chain couples TRBV6-5 to TRBJ1-1; a possible D gene is TRBD1 (6 bases). The V end lost 6 bases, the J end lost 2 bases, and 13 bases lay between the germline ends. Germline V gene lookup returns CDR1 MNHEY and CDR2 SVGAGI. The CDR3 extends over 14 amino acids. CDR3 bases: TGTGCCAGCAGGCGGCTGGGGGCTAACACTGAAGCTTTCTTT. Translating gives CASRRLGANTEAFF.

By share of the sample, this clone is medium-sized. CDR3: CASSEGPTRVTGELFF. The CDR3 DNA is TGTGCCAGCAGTGAAGGACCCACCAGGGTTACCGGGGAGCTGTTTTTT. The chain recombines TRBV6-1 with TRBJ2-2; maybe TRBD1 (5 bases). The CDR3 has 16 amino acids. The V gene lost 1 base and the J gene lost 5 bases, with 14 bases spanning the gap. The germline gives CDR1 MNHNS, CDR2 SASEGT.

This chain links TRBV2 with TRBJ2-5; D is undetermined. The V end was cut by 6 bases, the J end by 5 bases, with 10 bases between. The CDR3 covers 12 residues. CDR1 is SNHLY, CDR2 FYNNEI, per germline. CDR3 coding DNA: TGTGCCAGCAGGATTTTTGGGGAGACCCAGTACTTC. This gives the protein CASRIFGETQYF.

Only one count was recorded for this clone. J is TRBJ1-5 and V is TRBV19; D gene unclear. Looked up from germline, CDR1 is LNHDA and CDR2 is SQIVND (reference sequence). The V end lost 2 bases, the J end lost 5 bases, and 13 bases lay between the germline ends. The CDR3 consists of 15 residues. The CDR3 sequence: CASSIRWRVDQPQHF. The DNA for the CDR3 is TGTGCCAGTAGTATACGTTGGAGGGTCGATCAGCCCCAGCATTTT.

The chain couples TRBV4-2 to TRBJ1-5; no definite D call. Per the germline V gene, CDR1 is LGHNA and CDR2 is YNFKEQ. Trimming took 0 bases from V and 5 from J, leaving 11 bases between them. This CDR3 is 15 amino acids long. CDR3 DNA: TGTGCCAGCAGCCAAGAGGCAGGACGGGATCAGCCCCAGCATTTT. Its translation is CASSQEAGRDQPQHF.

This chain uses TRBV7-8 with TRBJ2-3; 7 bases are shared with TRBD2. V lost 4 bases and J lost 9; bases outside the gene matches: 7. Germline V lookup: CDR1 SGHVS, CDR2 FQNEAQ. The CDR3 consists of 13 residues. The CDR3 nucleotides are TGTGCCAGCAGCTCACACTGGCGGGGGACGCAGTATTTT. Amino acid sequence: CASSSHWRGTQYF.

This clone was seen a single time. The chain links TRBV30 to TRBJ1-2; 10 bases agree with TRBD1. J lost 7 bases, V lost 3 bases, and 5 bases had no gene match. Germline lookup yields CDR1 GTSNPN and CDR2 SVGIG (reference sequence). The CDR3 runs to 13 residues. In nucleotides, the CDR3 is TGTGCCTGGAGAGCCAGGGACAGGGGTGGCTACACCTTC. This gives the protein CAWRARDRGGYTF.

V is TRBV9 and J is TRBJ2-1; D tentatively reads TRBD1 or TRBD2 (5 bases each). The CDR3 has 15 amino acids. Trimming pared 5 bases from V and 2 bases from J, leaving 14 bases between. Germline V CDR1 and CDR2: SGDLS, YYNGEE. The CDR3 region is CASSTGTEPYNEQFF. The CDR3 region has the DNA TGTGCCAGCAGTACCGGGACCGAACCCTACAATGAGCAGTTCTTC.

This chain links TRBV9 with TRBJ1-2; 9 bases match TRBD1. The J segment lost 4 bases and the V segment lost 4 bases, leaving 14 bases of the junction unmatched. The germline V gene encodes CDR1 SGDLS and CDR2 YYNGEE. The CDR3 covers 17 residues. This chain's CDR3 is CASSPERDRDVRYGYTF. CDR3 in DNA: TGTGCCAGCAGCCCCGAGAGGGACAGGGATGTCCGCTATGGCTACACCTTC.

This clone has just a few counts. The sample has other DNA sequences that encode this CDR3 too. V and J are TRBV5-4 and TRBJ2-7, with D possibly TRBD2 on 6 matching bases. The CDR3 length is 13 residues. V was trimmed by 3 bases and J by 6 bases, leaving 13 bases between them. Germline V gene sequence: CDR1 SGHNT, CDR2 YYREEE (reference sequence). CDR3 DNA sequence: TGTGCCAGCAGCTCGGGAGTCTACGCCGAGCAGTACTTC. It specifies CASSSGVYAEQYF.

The V call is TRBV28, the J call TRBJ1-2; possible D gene TRBD1, 5 bases. Germline CDR1 is MDHEN and CDR2 is SYDVKM. The CDR3 is made up of 15 amino acids. Trimming took off 3 bases at V and 1 base at J, with 12 bases between the two ends. CDR3 in amino acids: CASSFGAGDNYGYTF. The CDR3 region has the DNA TGTGCCAGCAGTTTTGGGGCAGGAGATAACTATGGCTACACCTTC.

The genes are TRBV5-5 and TRBJ2-5, with 14 bases identical to TRBD2. This CDR3 has 17 residues. The germline V gene has CDR1 SGHKS and CDR2 YYEKEE (reference sequence). Losses at the gene ends were 0 bases for V and 5 bases for J; bases not matched to a gene: 6. In DNA form, the CDR3 reads TGTGCCAGCAGCTTGGACGGACTAGCGGGAGGTGGGGAGACCCAGTACTTC. This sequence encodes CASSLDGLAGGGETQYF.

This CDR3 reads CASLGSGFGRSFF. In DNA form, the CDR3 reads TGTGCCTCCCTCGGGTCGGGGTTCGGTCGGAGTTTTTTT. The chain combines TRBV28 with TRBJ2-2, with D possibly being TRBD2 (5 bases). This CDR3 spans 13 amino acids. Germline-derived CDR1 and CDR2 are MDHEN and SYDVKM. The ends were cut back, 11 bases at V and 17 bases at J, with 27 bases in the middle.